The source of this T cell receptor beta chain is a study of cytomegalovirus exposure and HLA in healthy donors (dated by TCRdb to between 2016 and 2019). With regard to the full study: In an earlier analysis of under 600 of the donors, approximately 300 Gb of sequence data and 90 million to 120 million unique TCR beta sequences from about 190 million T cells were reported. Around 320 gigabases of sequencing data and roughly 90 million unique TCR sequences were included in an early release covering about 620 HLA-typed donors. The genetic ancestry cluster associated with self-reported Caucasian donors included approximately 85% of the roughly 380 genotyped donors. The study aimed to test whether signatures of past pathogen exposure could be identified by cataloging public T cell receptors. The study used immunosequencing to profile the T cell repertoires of several hundred subjects and linked those repertoires to cytomegalovirus serostatus. Besides the first cohort of approximately 710 subjects, a separate validation cohort made up of about 120 different subjects was used. To predict cytomegalovirus infection status, the study brought together high-throughput TCR immunosequencing, statistical association of individual TCRs with disease status, and machine learning. In a later analysis, previously published TCR beta repertoires from about 670 donors were re-analyzed and high-resolution HLA genotyping was added so that TCR occurrence patterns could be studied. The later analysis used no new phenotypic data to find candidate immune exposures, relying instead on TCR beta sequences and their occurrence across donors. An earlier analysis of around 580 of the donors used high-throughput TCR beta sequencing to judge whether each TCR beta V gene segment behaved as functional or pseudogenic. Alongside the repertoire data, information on donor age, sex, ethnicity and CMV serostatus was compiled. In a later genetic analysis, genome-wide SNP genotypes for about 60% of the 666 donors were used, and that subset was treated as a discovery cohort. Every discovery cohort repertoire had been produced on one sequencing platform. HLA typing covered class I and class II loci at four-digit resolution. Typing coverage differed by locus: A, B, C, DRB1 and DQB1 were typed in roughly 620-640 donors, DQA1 in about 510, DPA1 in some 600, and DPB1 in approximately 450. Four or five DR-DQ haplotypes were handled as single units for association and clustering, since linkage in the cohort was strong. Across approximately 400 genotyped donors of the cohort, an average of about 200,000 unique TCR beta nucleotide sequences per donor were sequenced, and approximately 17% of those sequences were non-productive. What the research found in general, with its limitations: In this cohort, only TCR beta chains were sequenced, and detectable features were limited by the absence of alpha or paired-chain data. HLA typing was unavailable for some donors at each locus, so association tests used only the typed subset. In a later analysis, the rate of TCR association differed among HLA loci, with DRB1 alleles having the most associated TCRs and HLA-C alleles having the fewest. The authors suggested that the approach could potentially be extended to other disease states and immunological phenotypes. The study listed 150 to 200 TCR beta chains as associated with cytomegalovirus. An association between a missense DCLRE1C variant and V-gene and J-gene trimming of TCR beta chains was found in a later genetic analysis and replicated in an independent cohort. The sequencing pipeline was judged likely to have produced a cluster of highly shared sequence variants as a technical artifact. Most TCR sequences were seen in very few donors, while some public TCRs were found in many individuals. A later genetic analysis reported fewer N-insertions in productive TCRs among donors in an Asian-associated ancestry cluster than the approximately 700-donor mean. Three of the identified cytomegalovirus-associated TCR beta chains were confirmed in vitro to be specific for cytomegalovirus antigens. In a later analysis, HLA-associated TCR beta chains showed more clonal expansion and lower generation probabilities than non-associated chains that were equally common. Some IMGT-functional V segments, including TRBV6-2 and TRBV6-3, could not be distinguished by the 87-base-pair reads and were therefore excluded. A further reported finding was that TCR beta sequences accurately predicted the HLA-A and HLA-B alleles for most subjects in the first cohort. The only immune exposure information available for the cohort was CMV serostatus. A later analysis reported that several top co-occurrence clusters appeared linked to parvovirus B19, influenza, CMV and Epstein-Barr virus. Sequencing depth was assumed to be roughly uniform across donors in the presence/absence analyses, though that assumption may not hold. Correlated functional status among segregating V segments might reflect linkage disequilibrium, but an unknown experimental factor could not be ruled out. Because counts were too low, roughly 18 rarely observed V segments, including chromosome 9 orphons, were left out of the earlier analysis of 587 of the donors. Most CMV-associated TCR beta chains appeared to be HLA-restricted in a later analysis, and the HLA associations seemed to be driven largely by CMV exposure. When HLA alleles, especially DR and DQ, strongly co-occurred, attributing TCR associations to individual alleles was difficult. An earlier analysis of approximately 500 of the donors showed that most TCR beta V segments appeared in productive rearrangements either about 87% or about 30% of the time, which broadly matched IMGT annotations. In both the original and validation cohorts, the classifier was reported to diagnose cytomegalovirus status with high specificity and sensitivity. At a false discovery rate of 0.05, a later analysis linked around 15,000 TCR beta sequences to specific HLA alleles.

Regarding this clone: The antigen it recognizes is unknown. One end of the junction fails to match germline, which may point to a read error.

The cohort was made up of under 800 healthy bone marrow donors. At the time of sampling, every cohort member was nominally healthy, though immune exposures that went unrecorded were likely present. The donor was CMV seronegative and was included in the group of about 400 seronegative cohort members. Each donor provided a peripheral blood sample, and peripheral blood mononuclear cells were used for TCR beta sequencing. Genomic DNA was extracted from the blood cell samples with the Qiagen DNeasy Blood Extraction Kit. Receptor amplification or capture employed the immunoSEQ multiplex PCR assay. A mixture of 60 forward primers for TCR Vbeta segments and 13 reverse primers for TCR Jbeta segments was used in the multiplex PCR. The CDR3 region of rearranged TCR beta genes was amplified from genomic DNA by a multiplex PCR assay. The amplified TCR beta libraries were sequenced on the Illumina HiSeq System as 87-base-pair reads. Under the source paper's analysis protocol: A later analysis counted tens of millions of unique TCR beta chains across the 550 to 750 repertoires, and some 12 million of these chains were shared by at least two donors. Raw reads were error-corrected and collapsed into unique sequences with a nearest-neighbor algorithm that merged closely related sequences to remove PCR and sequencing errors. V, D and J gene segments were assigned by aligning CDR3 sequences to IMGT reference sequences. Each retained sequence needed at least a six-nucleotide match to both a V gene segment and a J gene segment. A rearrangement counted as productive if the CDR3 had no stop codons and remained in frame with V and J, and every other rearrangement counted as non-productive. CDR3 was defined by IMGT convention, running from the second conserved V-encoded cysteine to the conserved J-encoded phenylalanine. Sequences without an unambiguous match to a single V gene segment were excluded from the earlier analysis of over 500 of the donors. An earlier analysis of a few hundred of the donors classified V segments as functional when productive rearrangements were above 56.7% and as segregating when the standard deviation between donors was above 5%. A statistical classification framework was built for diagnosing cytomegalovirus status from the catalog of TCR beta chain sequences. V and J gene assignment, in a later analysis, came from comparing TCR nucleotide sequences with IMGT/GENE-DB human TR gene sequences. In a later analysis, CDR3 sequences and most-parsimonious VDJ recombination scenarios were assigned using the TCRdist pipeline. In a later analysis, every TCR beta chain was defined by the combination of its CDR3 amino acid sequence and its V-gene family, and reads without a unique V-gene family were dropped. In a later analysis, 450 to 600 highly shared, low-generation-probability nucleotide sequences were removed to address suspected cross-contamination and a sequencing artifact. A later analysis calculated a clonal expansion index for each public chain from normalized within-repertoire ranks of inferred template counts. In a later analysis, generation probabilities were computed using a VDJ recombination model fitted to out-of-frame rearrangements, and the results were checked against IGoR. In a later analysis, TCR-TCR, TCR-HLA and TCR-CMV co-occurrence was scored with hypergeometric tests, and a repertoire-size bias correction was applied to TCR pairs. False discovery rates were estimated in a later analysis by permuting HLA or CMV assignments 20 times. A later analysis grouped co-occurring TCRs with DBSCAN, adding TCRdist sequence similarity when clustering within HLA-allele-positive subsets. Repertoires with fewer than 30,000 or more than 120,000 public chains, plus five repertoires with anomalous nucleotide sharing, were excluded from co-occurrence clustering. TCRdb limited this immuneACCESS table to in-frame rearrangements with V and J called. A share of clones is missing; checked studies link under half to unresolved V genes, and the rest is unexplained. That table is the source of V, J and clone size, and D and trimming were worked out from the DNA. The sample data list over 150,000 clones, and 70% to 85% of these were observed just once. About 2.2% of the sample is in the top ten clones.

From the germline V gene (reference sequence), CDR1 is SGHNT and CDR2 is YYREEE. The CDR3 contains 15 residues, cysteine and phenylalanine counted. Just CDR3 DNA is preserved here, 45 bases in frame from base 1. The V gene is TRBV5-4 and the J gene is TRBJ2-1, and TRBD1 may be the D gene, going by 5 matching bases. The specimen sequenced was PBMCs. This TCR derives from a middle-aged man in good health and CMV-seronegative. CDR3 loop: CASSLDRSPYNGQFF. In nucleotide form, the sequence is TGTGCCAGCAGCTTGGACAGGAGCCCCTACAATGGGCAGTTCTTC.